These 28 T cell receptor beta chains share one sample of origin, sequenced in a study of siplizumab effects on memory and regulatory T cells. Clones were sequenced by immunoSEQ multiplex PCR, and TCRdb holds only the in-frame ones, with some missing. The table shows tens of thousands of clones, with roughly 93% occurring only once. Sequenced input: CD8+ T cells sorted from blood. These receptor sequences come from a human donor in good health.

The rearrangement uses TRBV7-2 and TRBJ2-7; 7 bases match TRBD1. The V and J ends lost 5 bases and 5 bases, in that order; junction bases with no gene match: 12. Germline CDR1 SGHTA, CDR2 FQGNSA. The CDR3 loop spans 15 amino acids. CDR3: CASSMDRSGWNEQYF. The DNA for the CDR3 is TGTGCCAGCAGCATGGACAGGTCAGGGTGGAACGAGCAGTACTTC. Using reference TRBV7-2 and TRBJ2-7 for the parts outside the CDR3, the full variable domain is GAGVSQSPSNKVTEKGKDVELRCDPISGHTALYWYRQSLGQGLEFLIYFQGNSAPDKSGLPSDRFSAERTGGSVSTLTIQRTQQEDSAVYLCASSMDRSGWNEQYFGPGTRLTVT.

Points on this clone: The junction departs from germline at one end; a sequencing error may be responsible. The chain employs TRBV7-7 and TRBJ2-3; perhaps TRBD1 as D (5 bases). The CDR3 is 15 amino acids. Per germline, CDR1 SSHAT and CDR2 FNYEAQ (reference sequence). The CDR3 nucleotides are TGTGCTAGCAGCTTAGGGCAGGGCCGAACAGATACGCAGTATTTT. Translated: CASSLGQGRTDTQYF.

J is TRBJ2-7 and V is TRBV7-9, with a weak D call TRBD2 (6 bases). The V gene's germline CDR1 is SEHNR and CDR2 FQNEAQ (reference sequence). The CDR3 has 13 amino acids. Deletions cut 8 bases from V and 0 bases from J, with 11 bases between. In DNA form, the CDR3 reads TGTGCCAGCGGGGACTTTCGCTCCTACGAGCAGTACTTC. This codes for CASGDFRSYEQYF.

This clone was seen just once. The V gene is TRBV6-1, the J gene TRBJ2-3; TRBD2 matches at 7 bases. This CDR3 comprises 15 residues. CDR1 is MNHNS and CDR2 is SASEGT in the germline V gene. Trimming cost V 7 bases and J 5 bases; bases outside gene matches: 12. In DNA form, the CDR3 reads TGTGCCAGCACCAATGGACTAGTAGCAGTAGATACGCAGTATTTT. It is translated as CASTNGLVAVDTQYF.

CDR3 protein: CASSLVSYEQYF. The CDR3 coding sequence is TGTGCCAGCAGCTTAGTCAGCTACGAGCAGTACTTC. The chain uses TRBV7-6 and TRBJ2-7; D unclear. This CDR3 has 12 amino acids. The ends were cut back, 1 base at V and 3 bases at J, with 4 bases in the middle. Germline V CDR1 and CDR2: SGHVS, FNYEAQ.

A few counts support this clone. The chain employs TRBV6-4 and TRBJ2-5; D is unclear. The CDR3 is made up of 15 amino acids. Germline CDR1 MRHNA, CDR2 SNTAGT. The V end lost 3 bases, the J end lost 5 bases, and 16 bases lay between the germline ends. CDR3 bases: TGTGCCAGCAGTGAAGCCCCGGCCAGCGCGGAGACCCAGTACTTC. Its protein is CASSEAPASAETQYF.

This clone is classed as medium-sized (0.01 to 0.1%). The genes are TRBV13 and TRBJ2-7, with D unresolved. The germline V gene has CDR1 PRHDT and CDR2 FYEKMQ (reference sequence). V lost 1 base to trimming and J lost 2 bases, with 9 bases between them. This CDR3 has 14 residues. The CDR3 DNA sequence: TGTGCCAGCAGCTTAGAAGGTCGACCCTACGAGCAGTACTTC. This translates into CASSLEGRPYEQYF.

The chain employs TRBV4-3 and TRBJ2-7; either TRBD1 or TRBD2 may fit D (5 bases each). The V end was cut by 0 bases, the J end by 5 bases, with 14 bases between. Germline V CDR1 and CDR2: LGHNA, YSLEER. This CDR3 region has 15 residues. The CDR3 sequence: CASSQEGAGYNEQYF. CDR3 DNA: TGCGCCAGCAGCCAAGAGGGAGCAGGGTACAACGAGCAGTACTTC.

A single count supports this clone. This chain links TRBV19 with TRBJ2-7; D unresolved. The ends were cut back, 2 bases at V and 2 bases at J, with 13 bases in the middle. Per the germline V gene, CDR1 is LNHDA and CDR2 is SQIVND (reference sequence). The CDR3 is made up of 15 amino acids. The CDR3 loop reads CASSIRPDSTYEQYF. CDR3 bases: TGTGCCAGTAGTATACGACCCGATTCTACCTACGAGCAGTACTTC.

The chain has TRBV2 and TRBJ2-1; no definite D call. Trimming took 8 bases from V and 3 from J, leaving 20 bases between them. Germline loops: CDR1 SNHLY, CDR2 FYNNEI. This CDR3 has 16 amino acids. The DNA of the CDR3 is TGTGCCAGCGGCCGGCGCGGCCAAGAGGTCTACAATGAGCAGTTCTTC. Its protein product is CASGRRGQEVYNEQFF.

The V and J genes are TRBV5-1 and TRBJ2-3, with D unclear. The CDR3 loop spans 14 amino acids. Trimming cost V 2 bases and J 0 bases, with 7 bases left between them. Germline V CDR1 and CDR2: SGHRS, YFSETQ. This chain's CDR3 is CASSLLGSTDTQYF. In nucleotides, the CDR3 is TGCGCCAGCAGCTTACTGGGCAGCACAGATACGCAGTATTTT.

This clone has just one count. The chain couples TRBV30 to TRBJ1-1; D ambiguous. CDR3 length: 13 residues. The V gene lost 0 bases and the J gene lost 0 bases, with 5 bases spanning the gap. Per germline, CDR1 GTSNPN and CDR2 SVGIG (reference sequence). The CDR3 nucleotides read TGTGCCTGGAGTGTAGTGATGAACACTGAAGCTTTCTTT. Its translation: CAWSVVMNTEAFF. Filled out from reference TRBV30 and TRBJ1-1, the complete variable domain reads SQTIHQWPATLVQPVGSPLSLECTVEGTSNPNLYWYRQAAGRGLQLLFYSVGIGQISSEVPQNLSASRPQDRQFILSSKKLLLSDSGFYLCAWSVVMNTEAFFGQGTRLTVV.

About this clone itself: Other DNA sequences of this sample code for an identical CDR3. This rearrangement joins TRBV5-1 to TRBJ2-7, with 8 bases that match TRBD1. CDR3 length: 15 amino acids. Germline CDR1 reads SGHRS; CDR2 reads YFSETQ. V was clipped by 2 bases and J by 3 bases; unmatched bases: 7. The CDR3 bases are TGCGCCAGCAGCTTATCAGGGACAGGCCTCTACGAGCAGTACTTC. Translation: CASSLSGTGLYEQYF.

V gene TRBV27 combines with J gene TRBJ2-7, with 10 bases identical to TRBD1. The CDR3 is made up of 12 amino acids. Trimming cost V 6 bases and J 4 bases; bases outside gene matches: 0. Germline V lookup: CDR1 MNHEY, CDR2 SMNVEV (reference sequence). The CDR3 bases are TGTGCCAGCAGGGGACAGGGGTACGAGCAGTACTTC. Translated: CASRGQGYEQYF.

The rearrangement uses TRBV2 and TRBJ1-1; D gene ambiguous. V dropped 3 bases and J dropped 0 bases, with 8 bases sitting between them. CDR3 length equals 14 residues. Germline V lookup: CDR1 SNHLY, CDR2 FYNNEI. This chain's CDR3 is CASSDYRLNTEAFF. The CDR3 bases are TGTGCCAGCAGTGATTACAGACTGAACACTGAAGCTTTCTTT. The whole variable domain, filled in from reference TRBV2 and TRBJ1-1, reads EPEVTQTPSHQVTQMGQEVILRCVPISNHLYFYWYRQILGQKVEFLVSFYNNEISEKSEIFDDQFSVERPDGSNFTLKIRSTKLEDSAMYFCASSDYRLNTEAFFGQGTRLTVV.

The rearrangement joins TRBV5-1 to TRBJ1-3, with 9 bases that match TRBD1. The CDR3 loop spans 17 amino acids. Germline values: CDR1 SGHRS, CDR2 YFSETQ. V shed 3 bases, J shed 0 bases, and the junction held 7 bases outside the gene matches. DNA for the CDR3: TGCGCCAGCAGCTGGGGGGACAGGGAAGGCTCTGGAAACACCATATATTTT. This sequence encodes CASSWGDREGSGNTIYF.

This chain links TRBV7-9 with TRBJ1-2, with D maybe TRBD1 (6 bases). From germline, CDR1 is SEHNR and CDR2 FQNEAQ (reference sequence). The CDR3 covers 12 residues. Between the trimmed V and J ends, which lost 6 bases and 7 bases, there was a span of 12 bases. This chain's CDR3 is CASREGGSGYTF. The CDR3 coding sequence is TGTGCCAGCAGAGAAGGGGGGTCTGGCTACACCTTC.

V and J are TRBV4-1 and TRBJ2-4, with D perhaps matching TRBD1 (6 bases). From germline, CDR1 is MGHRA and CDR2 YSYEKL. The CDR3 spans 13 residues. Trimming shortened V by 0 bases and J by 6 bases, and 6 bases separated the two germline ends. This CDR3 is CASSQDRGNIQYF. The CDR3 DNA follows: TGCGCCAGCAGCCAAGACAGGGGAAACATTCAGTACTTC.

As concerns this clone: Other nucleotide sequences from this sample produce the same CDR3. The chain uses TRBV2 and TRBJ2-4; D is unresolved. Looked up from germline, CDR1 is SNHLY and CDR2 is FYNNEI. Trimming stripped 7 bases from V and 0 bases from J, with 10 bases between. CDR3 length equals 14 residues. The CDR3 reads CASTRSLAKNIQYF. DNA for the CDR3: TGTGCCAGCACAAGGTCCTTAGCCAAAAACATTCAGTACTTC.

This clone was counted a few times. The genes are TRBV19 and TRBJ1-1; D gene uncertain. The germline V gene encodes CDR1 LNHDA and CDR2 SQIVND (reference sequence). The CDR3 contains 13 residues. V shed 3 bases and J shed 4 bases, with 9 bases lying between them. The CDR3 sequence is CASSIVLGTEAFF. The CDR3 DNA follows: TGTGCCAGTAGTATTGTGTTGGGCACTGAAGCTTTCTTT.

The chain has TRBV4-2 and TRBJ2-1; TRBD2 agrees at 13 bases. The CDR3 consists of 16 residues. Germline CDR1 and CDR2: LGHNA and YNFKEQ. V shed 4 bases, J shed 4 bases, and the junction held 4 bases outside the gene matches. The CDR3 spells CASSLGTSGEYNEQFF. The CDR3, as DNA: TGTGCCAGCAGCCTTGGGACTAGCGGGGAATACAATGAGCAGTTCTTC.

This sequence joins TRBV4-1 and TRBJ2-1; 8 nucleotides line up with TRBD2. Looked up from germline, CDR1 is MGHRA and CDR2 is YSYEKL. Trimming cost V 0 bases and J 7 bases; bases outside gene matches: 8. This CDR3 comprises 16 residues. The CDR3 spells CASSQDPSGSPNEQFF. CDR3 sequence (DNA): TGCGCCAGCAGCCAAGATCCGAGCGGGAGTCCTAATGAGCAGTTCTTC.

The J gene is TRBJ1-1, the V gene TRBV5-1; D may be TRBD1 (5 bases). Per the germline V gene, CDR1 is SGHRS and CDR2 is YFSETQ. The CDR3 sequence is 15 residues long. The germline V and J ends were trimmed by 4 bases and 1 base, with 14 bases remaining between them. This CDR3 reads CASSQGTYGNTEAFF. The CDR3 DNA reads as TGCGCCAGCAGCCAAGGGACGTACGGGAACACTGAAGCTTTCTTT. The full variable domain, with the rest looked up from reference TRBV5-1 and TRBJ1-1, is KAGVTQTPRYLIKTRGQQVTLSCSPISGHRSVSWYQQTPGQGLQFLFEYFSETQRNKGNFPGRFSGRQFSNSRSEMNVSTLELGDSALYLCASSQGTYGNTEAFFGQGTRLTVV.

This chain joins TRBV11-2 and TRBJ2-1; TRBD2 matches 9 bases. The CDR3 totals 18 residues. CDR1 and CDR2 (germline): SGHAT, FQNNGV. Trimming cost V 1 base and J 3 bases; bases outside gene matches: 10. DNA of the CDR3: TGTGCCAGCAGCTTAGTAGCTAGCGGGGTAAGGGACTACAATGAGCAGTTCTTC. It codes for CASSLVASGVRDYNEQFF.

The chain couples TRBV4-1 to TRBJ2-5; D not resolved. The CDR3 is made up of 14 amino acids. Per germline, CDR1 MGHRA and CDR2 YSYEKL. Trimming left V 1 base short and J 2 bases short, with 8 bases between. The CDR3 DNA follows: TGCGCCAGCAGCCAAGTAACAGTACAAGAGACCCAGTACTTC. It translates to CASSQVTVQETQYF.

In its sample, this clone was seen once. The chain's CDR3 is CASSLGRLNEQFF. In DNA, the CDR3 is TGTGCCAGCAGCTTGGGACGTTTAAATGAGCAGTTCTTC. The V call is TRBV5-6, the J call TRBJ2-1; no clear D gene. CDR3 length equals 13 residues. CDR1 SGHDT and CDR2 YYEEEE come from the germline V gene. The germline V and J ends were trimmed by 0 bases and 7 bases, with 8 bases remaining between them. Full variable domain (outside the CDR3, taken from reference TRBV5-6 and TRBJ2-1): DAGVTQSPTHLIKTRGQQVTLRCSPKSGHDTVSWYQQALGQGPQFIFQYYEEEERQRGNFPDRFSGHQFPNYSSELNVNALLLGDSALYLCASSLGRLNEQFFGPGTRLTVL.

The chain recombines TRBV6-6 with TRBJ2-1; D is unresolved. The CDR3 is 14 amino acids. Germline assignment: CDR1 MNHNY and CDR2 SVGAGI (reference sequence). V gave up 0 bases and J gave up 6 bases, with 9 bases separating them. In DNA, the CDR3 is TGTGCCAGCAGTTACTCGACCGTCACCAATGAGCAGTTCTTC. The encoded protein is CASSYSTVTNEQFF.

The rearrangement uses TRBV19 and TRBJ2-1; no reliable D call. The CDR3 spans 15 residues. From germline, CDR1 is LNHDA and CDR2 SQIVND (reference sequence). The V gene lost 3 bases and the J gene lost 4 bases, with 13 bases spanning the gap. For the CDR3, the DNA is TGTGCCAGTAGTATTGGTGAGGAGAGATACAATGAGCAGTTCTTC. Translated: CASSIGEERYNEQFF.